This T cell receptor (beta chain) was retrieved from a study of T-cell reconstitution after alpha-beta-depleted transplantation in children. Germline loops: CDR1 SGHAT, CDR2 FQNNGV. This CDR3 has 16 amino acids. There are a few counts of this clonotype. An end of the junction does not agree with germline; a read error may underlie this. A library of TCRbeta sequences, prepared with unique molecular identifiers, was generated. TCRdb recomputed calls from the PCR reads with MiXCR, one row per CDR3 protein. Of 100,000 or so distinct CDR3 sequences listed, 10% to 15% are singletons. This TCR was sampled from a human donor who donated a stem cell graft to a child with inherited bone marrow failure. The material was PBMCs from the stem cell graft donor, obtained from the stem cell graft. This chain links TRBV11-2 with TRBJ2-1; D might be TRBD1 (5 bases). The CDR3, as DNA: TGTGCCAGCACTTCTATTAGGGGCAGGAACTACAATGATCAGTTCTTC. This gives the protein CASTSIRGRNYNDQFF.